The 8 T cell receptor beta chains in this list originate from one sample, sequenced in a study of identical twins. TCRdb analysed the 5' RACE reads with MiXCR anew, one entry per CDR3 protein. The sample yields about 920,000 distinct CDR3 sequences, about 12% seen once. The same sample was also used in a study of yellow fever vaccine responses in identical twins.

Sequenced sample: PBMCs. The receptors derive from a woman aged 18 to 35 in good health.

This clonotype came up many times. V usage is TRBV29-1 and J usage is TRBJ1-4; D is perhaps TRBD1 (5 bases). CDR3 size: 12 residues. Germline V gene sequence: CDR1 SQVTM, CDR2 ANQGSEA. The V end lost 7 bases, the J end lost 8 bases, and 14 bases lay between the germline ends. The CDR3, as DNA: TGCAGCGCCAGGGTGGGTTCGGAAAAACTGTTTTTT. Translated, it gives CSARVGSEKLFF. Full variable domain (outside the CDR3, taken from reference TRBV29-1 and TRBJ1-4): SAVISQKPSRDICQRGTSLTIQCQVDSQVTMMFWYRQQPGQSLTLIATANQGSEATYESGFVIDKFPISRPNLTFSTLTVSNMSPEDSSIYLCSARVGSEKLFFGSGTQLSVL.

This clonotype was found a few times. The chain joins TRBV6-1 to TRBJ2-1, with 10 bases identical to TRBD1. The CDR3 is 18 amino acids. V lost 6 bases to trimming and J lost 3 bases; unmatched junction nucleotides: 14. The germline gives CDR1 MNHNS, CDR2 SASEGT. This CDR3 is CASRPPWGGQGIYNEQFF. CDR3 bases: TGTGCCAGCAGGCCCCCATGGGGGGGACAGGGGATCTACAATGAGCAGTTCTTC.

CDR3 sequence reads: CASSSLGGWGSYNEQFF. CDR3 in DNA: TGTGCCAGCAGCTCGCTAGGCGGTTGGGGCTCCTACAATGAGCAGTTCTTC. The chain is built from TRBV7-9 and TRBJ2-1; no clear D. This CDR3 comprises 17 residues. V was pared by 4 bases and J by 0 bases, with 16 bases between. CDR1 is SEHNR and CDR2 is FQNEAQ in the germline V gene (reference sequence).

The CDR3 protein is CASSHPRQGAVNTEAFF. CDR3 coding DNA: TGTGCCAGCAGCCACCCACGGCAGGGGGCGGTGAACACTGAAGCTTTCTTT. The rearrangement links TRBV7-9 to TRBJ1-1, with 8 bases matching TRBD1. Losses at the gene ends were 5 bases for V and 0 bases for J; bases not matched to a gene: 11. Germline CDR1 SEHNR, CDR2 FQNEAQ (reference sequence). CDR3 size: 17 residues.

This clonotype was counted only a few times. The V and J genes are TRBV20-1 and TRBJ1-2; 8 nucleotides line up with TRBD1. Trimming removed 0 bases from V and 5 bases from J; junction bases left unmatched: 11. Germline V gives CDR1 DFQATT, CDR2 SNEGSKA (reference sequence). The CDR3 contains 16 residues. The CDR3 DNA is TGCAGTGCTAGAGATCTGAGTCAGGGGGCTATTTATGGCTACACCTTC. As protein: CSARDLSQGAIYGYTF.

The rearrangement joins TRBV20-1 to TRBJ1-1; possibly TRBD1 for D (6 bases). CDR1 is DFQATT, CDR2 SNEGSKA, per germline (reference sequence). This CDR3 has 13 residues. Trimming cost V 3 bases and J 1 base, with 9 bases left between them. As DNA, the CDR3 is TGCAGTGCTAGGACGGACAGGAACACTGAAGCTTTCTTT. Amino acids: CSARTDRNTEAFF.

This chain connects TRBV7-9 to TRBJ2-1, with TRBD2 matching 13 bases. The CDR3 sequence is 17 residues long. Unmatched junction bases numbered 11, after V lost 5 bases and J lost 7 bases. CDR1 and CDR2 from the germline V gene are SEHNR and FQNEAQ (reference sequence). The CDR3 spells CASSPGGLAGVGNEQFF. As DNA, the CDR3 is TGTGCCAGCAGCCCCGGAGGACTAGCGGGAGTGGGGAATGAGCAGTTCTTC.

V is TRBV5-1 and J is TRBJ2-1; 8 bases match TRBD2. Germline trimming cut 6 bases from V and 9 bases from J; bases unmatched to any gene: 5. From germline, CDR1 is SGHRS and CDR2 YFSETQ. This CDR3 has 12 amino acids. In DNA, the CDR3 is TGCGCCAGCACGGGGGGGCGGGGTGAGCAGTTCTTC. This translates into CASTGGRGEQFF.